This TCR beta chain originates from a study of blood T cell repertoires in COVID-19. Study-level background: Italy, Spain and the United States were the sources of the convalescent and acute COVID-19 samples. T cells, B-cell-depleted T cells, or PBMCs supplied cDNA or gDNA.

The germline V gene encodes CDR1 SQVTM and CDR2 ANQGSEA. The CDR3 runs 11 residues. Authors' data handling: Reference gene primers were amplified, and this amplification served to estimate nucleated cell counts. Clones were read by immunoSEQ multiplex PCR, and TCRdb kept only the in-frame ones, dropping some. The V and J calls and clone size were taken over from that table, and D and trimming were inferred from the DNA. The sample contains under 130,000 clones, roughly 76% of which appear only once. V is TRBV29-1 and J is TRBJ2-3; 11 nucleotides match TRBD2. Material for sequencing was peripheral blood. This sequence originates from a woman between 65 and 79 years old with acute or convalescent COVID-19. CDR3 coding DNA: TGCGGGACTAGCGGCCCAGATACGCAGTATTTT. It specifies CGTSGPDTQYF.